Below are 32 T cell receptor beta chains sequenced from a single sample in a study of blood T cell repertoires in COVID-19. Produced via immunoSEQ multiplex PCR; TCRdb's table is partial and in-frame only. The table lists around 79,000 clones, about 85% of them singletons, with about 9% in the top ten. Sequenced: peripheral blood. The receptors were sampled from a human donor in a cohort sampled during active COVID-19.

The gene calls are TRBV5-1 and TRBJ1-2, with D perhaps TRBD1 (6 bases). The CDR3 extends over 16 amino acids. CDR1 SGHRS and CDR2 YFSETQ come from the germline V gene. Between the trimmed V and J ends, which lost 0 bases and 5 bases, there was a span of 17 bases. CDR3 nucleotides: TGCGCCAGCAGCTTGGACGGAGGACAGCTAGATTATGGCTACACCTTC. This translates into CASSLDGGQLDYGYTF.

The CDR3 spells CASNLNRDSTSGYTF. The CDR3 DNA is TGCGCCAGCAACCTGAACCGGGACTCTACGAGCGGCTACACCTTC. The chain combines TRBV4-1 with TRBJ1-2; the D gene is possibly TRBD1 (5 bases). The CDR3 has 15 residues. Trimming removed 7 bases at V and 8 bases at J, with 23 bases between. Germline V CDR1 and CDR2: MGHRA, YSYEKL.

The V and J genes are TRBV5-1 and TRBJ1-6; TRBD1 matches at 7 bases. In germline, CDR1 is SGHRS, CDR2 YFSETQ. V trimming: 2 bases; J trimming: 7 bases; junction bases outside the gene matches: 6. The CDR3 runs 15 residues. CDR3 sequence (DNA): TGCGCCAGCAGCTTACAGGGGATAGAAAATTCACCCCTCCACTTT. The encoded protein is CASSLQGIENSPLHF. Full variable domain (remainder filled in from reference TRBV5-1 and TRBJ1-6): KAGVTQTPRYLIKTRGQQVTLSCSPISGHRSVSWYQQTPGQGLQFLFEYFSETQRNKGNFPGRFSGRQFSNSRSEMNVSTLELGDSALYLCASSLQGIENSPLHFGNGTRLTVT.

The J gene is TRBJ2-2, the V gene TRBV19, with D perhaps matching TRBD2 (5 bases). The germline V gene has CDR1 LNHDA and CDR2 SQIVND (reference sequence). Trimming removed 5 bases from V and 5 bases from J, with 12 bases in between. The CDR3 totals 14 residues. The CDR3 spells CASSLGTGTGELFF. The CDR3 DNA reads as TGTGCCAGTAGTCTAGGTACGGGAACCGGGGAGCTGTTTTTT.

The genes are TRBV29-1 and TRBJ1-1; D is possibly TRBD1 (5 bases). Trimming cost V 1 base and J 0 bases, with 9 bases left between them. This CDR3 comprises 14 residues. Germline-derived CDR1 and CDR2 are SQVTM and ANQGSEA. CDR3 sequence: CSVEVDRMNTEAFF. The CDR3 DNA follows: TGCAGCGTTGAAGTAGACAGAATGAACACTGAAGCTTTCTTT.

The chain couples TRBV2 to TRBJ2-5, with 9 bases identical to TRBD2. The germline CDR1 and CDR2 sequences are SNHLY and FYNNEI. CDR3 length equals 14 residues. The junction had 7 bases not matched to a gene; V was cut back by 10 bases and J by 1 base. The CDR3: CATGTSLLQETQYF. CDR3 coding DNA: TGTGCCACGGGGACTAGCTTACTCCAAGAGACCCAGTACTTC.

The V and J genes are TRBV27 and TRBJ1-1; D possibly corresponds to TRBD1 (5 bases). Germline values: CDR1 MNHEY, CDR2 SMNVEV (reference sequence). This CDR3 spans 14 amino acids. V was cut by 3 bases and J by 7 bases, with 15 bases left in between. The CDR3 nucleotides are TGTGCCAGCAGTTTTTCTGGAGGGGTGGGTGAAGCTTTCTTT. Translation gives CASSFSGGVGEAFF.

The chain uses TRBV24-1 and TRBJ2-2, with D maybe TRBD2 (5 bases). The CDR3 is 13 residues long. The germline V gene has CDR1 KGHDR and CDR2 SFDVKD. Trimming left V 4 bases short and J 8 bases short, with 10 bases between. Here the CDR3 DNA reads TGTGCCACCAGTGACGGGATCGTGGGGGAGCTGTTTTTT. Its translation: CATSDGIVGELFF.

V gene TRBV5-1 combines with J gene TRBJ1-5, with 7 bases matching TRBD1. V dropped 5 bases and J dropped 4; count of bases not matched to a gene: 3. The CDR3 runs to 13 residues. CDR1 and CDR2 from the germline V gene are SGHRS and YFSETQ. Here the CDR3 DNA reads TGCGCCAGCAGGGGACAGCCAAATCAGCCCCAGCATTTT. This codes for CASRGQPNQPQHF.

The V and J genes are TRBV5-1 and TRBJ1-3; 7 nucleotides match TRBD1. Germline V gene lookup returns CDR1 SGHRS and CDR2 YFSETQ. The V segment lost 4 bases and the J segment 2 bases; nucleotides outside the gene matches: 0. CDR3 length: 13 amino acids. The CDR3 DNA follows: TGCGCCAGCAGCCAGGGGGCTGGAAACACCATATATTTT. Its protein product is CASSQGAGNTIYF.

The CDR3 reads CASSLAQGLGSYEQYF. CDR3 DNA: TGTGCCAGCAGCTTAGCCCAGGGGTTGGGCTCCTACGAGCAGTACTTC. The chain is built from TRBV11-1 and TRBJ2-7; possibly TRBD1 for D (6 bases). V gave up 0 bases and J gave up 0 bases, with 12 bases separating them. The CDR3 runs 16 residues. Per germline, CDR1 SGHAT and CDR2 FQDESV (reference sequence).

The chain has TRBV13 and TRBJ2-5, with D possibly being TRBD2 (6 bases). The V gene lost 3 bases and the J gene lost 2 bases, with 10 bases spanning the gap. CDR1 is PRHDT and CDR2 is FYEKMQ in the germline V gene (reference sequence). This CDR3 is built from 14 residues. Written as DNA, the CDR3 is TGTGCCAGCAGCTTCCCCGGAGGGCAAGAGACCCAGTACTTC. This translates into CASSFPGGQETQYF.

The chain uses TRBV4-1 and TRBJ2-1; 7 bases map to TRBD1. The CDR3 loop spans 14 amino acids. Germline lookup yields CDR1 MGHRA and CDR2 YSYEKL. Trimming removed 6 bases from V and 6 bases from J; junction bases left unmatched: 8. As DNA, the CDR3 is TGCGCCAGCAGTCAGGGGGACCTACGCAATGAGCAGTTCTTC. This codes for CASSQGDLRNEQFF.

The chain uses TRBV9 and TRBJ2-5; maybe TRBD2 (5 bases). Trimming took off 3 bases at V and 2 bases at J, with 14 bases between the two ends. Germline CDR1 SGDLS, CDR2 YYNGEE. CDR3 length: 15 amino acids. The CDR3 DNA reads as TGTGCCAGCAGCGCCGGCGGGCAGAGACAAGAGACCCAGTACTTC. Its protein product is CASSAGGQRQETQYF.

The chain couples TRBV29-1 to TRBJ2-7; 10 nucleotides match TRBD2. V lost 6 bases to trimming and J lost 3 bases; unmatched junction nucleotides: 11. The germline V gene encodes CDR1 SQVTM and CDR2 ANQGSEA. The CDR3 extends over 15 amino acids. DNA of the CDR3: TGCAGCGTCGCGGGGGTAGCGGGAGGCAGCTACGAGCAGTACTTC. It specifies CSVAGVAGGSYEQYF.

This clone was seen only once. DNA for the CDR3: TGTGCCAGCAGCTTGGAGGAGATTAGCACAGATACGCAGTATTTT. Its translation: CASSLEEISTDTQYF. The chain is built from TRBV5-8 and TRBJ2-3; D is uncertain. Per the germline V gene, CDR1 is SGHTS and CDR2 is YDEGEE. The V end lost 0 bases, the J end lost 0 bases, and 8 bases lay between the germline ends. The CDR3 is made up of 15 amino acids. Based on the CDR3 plus reference TRBV5-8 and TRBJ2-3, the full variable domain is EAGVTQSPTHLIKTRGQQATLRCSPISGHTSVYWYQQALGLGLQFLLWYDEGEERNRGNFPPRFSGRQFPNYSSELNVNALELEDSALYLCASSLEEISTDTQYFGPGTRLTVL.

The chain couples TRBV6-1 to TRBJ1-2; D unresolved. Germline CDR1 reads MNHNS; CDR2 reads SASEGT. This CDR3 region has 14 residues. The V and J ends lost 3 bases and 0 bases respectively, with 8 bases between them. CDR3 loop: CASSERGANYGYTF. The CDR3 nucleotides read TGTGCCAGCAGTGAGCGAGGAGCTAACTATGGCTACACCTTC.

This clone was recorded many times. The chain links TRBV7-2 to TRBJ2-1; D is ambiguous. V was clipped by 5 bases and J by 6 bases, with 17 bases between them. CDR3 length: 15 residues. The germline V gene has CDR1 SGHTA and CDR2 FQGNSA. The CDR3 loop reads CASSPDPNPGNEQFF. For the CDR3, the DNA is TGTGCCAGCAGCCCCGACCCAAACCCGGGCAATGAGCAGTTCTTC. Variable domain in full (rest from reference TRBV7-2 and TRBJ2-1): GAGVSQSPSNKVTEKGKDVELRCDPISGHTALYWYRQSLGQGLEFLIYFQGNSAPDKSGLPSDRFSAERTGGSVSTLTIQRTQQEDSAVYLCASSPDPNPGNEQFFGPGTRLTVL.

V and J are TRBV30 and TRBJ1-4, with 10 bases identical to TRBD1. The CDR3 is 14 residues long. V dropped 3 bases and J dropped 7; count of bases not matched to a gene: 5. Germline V gives CDR1 GTSNPN, CDR2 SVGIG (reference sequence). The chain's CDR3 is CAWRTTGGSEKLFF. The DNA of the CDR3 is TGTGCCTGGAGGACGACAGGGGGCAGTGAAAAACTGTTTTTT.

The genes are TRBV7-9 and TRBJ2-2; D is perhaps TRBD1 (5 bases). The V gene lost 10 bases and the J gene lost 4 bases, with 19 bases spanning the gap. This CDR3 spans 15 amino acids. Germline lookup yields CDR1 SEHNR and CDR2 FQNEAQ (reference sequence). CDR3 nucleotide sequence: TGTGCCATCCAGGGCCTCGACGGCGGCACCGGGGAGCTGTTTTTT. Residues: CAIQGLDGGTGELFF.

This chain connects TRBV4-2 to TRBJ2-3, with 8 positions matching TRBD2. V shed 4 bases, J shed 4 bases, and the junction held 10 bases outside the gene matches. The CDR3 loop spans 16 amino acids. The germline gives CDR1 LGHNA, CDR2 YNFKEQ. CDR3 in amino acids: CASSPEPGLGSDTQYF. For the CDR3, the DNA is TGTGCCAGCAGCCCCGAACCGGGACTAGGGTCAGATACGCAGTATTTT.

The CDR3: CASSVVPQTSQAEQFF. The CDR3 nucleotides read TGTGCCAGCAGCGTAGTCCCACAGACTAGCCAGGCAGAGCAGTTCTTC. The chain recombines TRBV9 with TRBJ2-1; 7 bases fit TRBD2. After removal of 0 bases from V and 10 bases from J, the junction contained 13 bases not matched to a gene. The CDR3 spans 16 residues. CDR1 is SGDLS and CDR2 is YYNGEE in the germline V gene.

V usage is TRBV5-1 and J usage is TRBJ1-4; D possibly corresponds to TRBD1 (5 bases). CDR3 length: 16 residues. V lost 1 base and J lost 4, with 14 bases in between. Germline CDR1 reads SGHRS; CDR2 reads YFSETQ. CDR3 coding DNA: TGCGCCAGCAGCTTGTTTCGGGGCGGGGGTAATGAAAAACTGTTTTTT. The encoded protein is CASSLFRGGGNEKLFF.

The J gene is TRBJ2-3, the V gene TRBV28; 7 positions match TRBD2. This CDR3 is built from 13 residues. Germline values: CDR1 MDHEN, CDR2 SYDVKM. Unmatched junction bases numbered 4, after V lost 8 bases and J lost 2 bases. CDR3 region: CASGGGFTDTQYF. CDR3 nucleotide sequence: TGTGCCAGCGGCGGGGGATTCACAGATACGCAGTATTTT.

This chain connects TRBV7-2 to TRBJ2-3, with 7 bases fitting TRBD2. Unmatched junction bases numbered 14, after V lost 1 base and J lost 1 base. The germline V gene encodes CDR1 SGHTA and CDR2 FQGNSA. This CDR3 region has 19 residues. In DNA, the CDR3 is TGTGCCAGCAGCTTAGGCTTCTTACGGGGGGACGGAGGCACAGATACGCAGTATTTT. Its protein product is CASSLGFLRGDGGTDTQYF.

The V call is TRBV28, the J call TRBJ2-7; D gene uncertain. This CDR3 contains 14 residues. Germline CDR1 and CDR2: MDHEN and SYDVKM. Trimming stripped 3 bases from V and 0 bases from J, with 9 bases between. The CDR3 region is CASSLAESSYEQYF. CDR3 DNA: TGTGCCAGCAGTTTGGCGGAGAGCTCCTACGAGCAGTACTTC.

The V and J genes are TRBV7-3 and TRBJ2-3; no firm D call. The CDR3 spans 13 residues. Germline V gives CDR1 SGHTA, CDR2 FQGTGA. Trimming cost V 5 bases and J 0 bases, with 6 bases left between them. In DNA, the CDR3 is TGTGCCAGCAGCGGCTCTAGCACAGATACGCAGTATTTT. Protein: CASSGSSTDTQYF.

This clone occurred once. The chain couples TRBV27 to TRBJ2-3, with a weak D call TRBD1 (5 bases). Germline CDR1 is MNHEY and CDR2 is SMNVEV (reference sequence). The V end was cut by 2 bases, the J end by 5 bases, with 14 bases between. This CDR3 contains 15 residues. The CDR3 nucleotides are TGTGCCAGCAGTTTAAGGGGCGTGGGGTTAGATACGCAGTATTTT. It translates to CASSLRGVGLDTQYF.

V and J are TRBV6-6 and TRBJ2-3; D call uncertain. In germline, CDR1 is MNHNY, CDR2 SVGAGI (reference sequence). Trimming shortened V by 7 bases and J by 1 base, and 18 bases separated the two germline ends. This CDR3 has 16 residues. The CDR3 loop reads CASKRNRLLGTDTQYF. The CDR3 DNA sequence: TGTGCCAGCAAACGCAATAGATTGTTGGGCACAGATACGCAGTATTTT.

The chain uses TRBV5-1 and TRBJ2-1; 9 bases map to TRBD2. The CDR3 is made up of 15 amino acids. V shed 2 bases and J 8 bases; nucleotides not matched to a gene: 8. Germline CDR1 SGHRS, CDR2 YFSETQ. CDR3 in amino acids: CASSFGGGALDEQFF. DNA of the CDR3: TGCGCCAGCAGCTTTGGCGGGGGGGCTTTGGATGAGCAGTTCTTC.

The rearrangement links TRBV7-9 to TRBJ1-4; D gene ambiguous. Trimming pared 4 bases from V and 12 bases from J, leaving 21 bases between. The germline CDR1 and CDR2 sequences are SEHNR and FQNEAQ (reference sequence). The CDR3 is 15 residues long. CDR3 nucleotides: TGTGCCAGCAGCTCCACGGGATATGGCGTCGGGGAACTGTTTTTT. Translated: CASSSTGYGVGELFF.

This rearrangement joins TRBV6-1 to TRBJ1-2; no firm D call. V gave up 3 bases and J gave up 5 bases, with 7 bases separating them. CDR3 length: 12 residues. Germline V CDR1 and CDR2: MNHNS, SASEGT. The CDR3 region is CASSDLYYGYTF. The CDR3 DNA reads as TGTGCCAGCAGTGACCTTTATTATGGCTACACCTTC.